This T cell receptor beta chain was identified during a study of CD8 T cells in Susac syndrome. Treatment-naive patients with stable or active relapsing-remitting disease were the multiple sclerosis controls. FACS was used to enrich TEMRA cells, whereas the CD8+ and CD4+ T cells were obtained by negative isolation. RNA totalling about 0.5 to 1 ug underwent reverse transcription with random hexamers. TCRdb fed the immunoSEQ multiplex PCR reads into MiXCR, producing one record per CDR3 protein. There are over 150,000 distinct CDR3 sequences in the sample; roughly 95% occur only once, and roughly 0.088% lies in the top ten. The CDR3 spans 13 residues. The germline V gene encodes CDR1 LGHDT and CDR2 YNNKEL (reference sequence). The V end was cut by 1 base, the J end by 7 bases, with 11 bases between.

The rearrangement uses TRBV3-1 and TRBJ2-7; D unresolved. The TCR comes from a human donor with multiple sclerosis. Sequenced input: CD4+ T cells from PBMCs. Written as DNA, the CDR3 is TGTGCCAGCAGCCAAGTCGCCCCCGGGGAGCAGTACTTC. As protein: CASSQVAPGEQYF.